This T cell receptor (beta chain) was retrieved from a study of PD-1 blockade in classical Hodgkin lymphoma. Clones were read by immunoSEQ multiplex PCR, and TCRdb kept only the in-frame ones, dropping some. The sample includes about 13,000 clones, roughly 75% of them seen just once. Findings and limits, study-wide: There remain no defined causes for the repertoire differences, which possibly reflect disease activity or prior therapy.

This clone is deemed medium-sized. Its antigen is not identified. The CDR3 loop spans 12 amino acids. Trimming stripped 0 bases from V and 10 bases from J, with 4 bases between. In germline, CDR1 is LGHNA, CDR2 YSLEER. After autologous stem cell transplantation all patients relapsed, and prior brentuximab vedotin exposure differed between cohorts. Patients showed best responses of complete response, partial response or progressive disease. The sequence came from a human donor with classical Hodgkin lymphoma. The sequencing used peripheral blood mononuclear cells (PBMCs), collected at baseline. The chain has TRBV4-3 and TRBJ1-6; D gene unclear. The chain's CDR3 is CASSQEGSPLHF. The DNA for the CDR3 is TGCGCCAGCAGCCAAGAAGGATCACCCCTCCACTTT.